The 32 T cell receptor beta chains below were found in one sample sequenced in a study of blood T cell repertoires in COVID-19. TCRdb's table, derived via immunoSEQ multiplex PCR, lists solely in-frame clones and lacks some. The sample consists of approximately 100,000 clones, around 83% of them appearing once. Source material: peripheral blood. These receptors were collected from a human donor in a cohort sampled during active COVID-19.

The chain couples TRBV19 to TRBJ2-5, with D possibly TRBD1 on 5 matching bases. Looked up from germline, CDR1 is LNHDA and CDR2 is SQIVND (reference sequence). This CDR3 has 13 amino acids. Trimming removed 6 bases from V and 1 base from J, with 9 bases in between. The DNA of the CDR3 is TGTGCCAGTAGCGACAGCCTCCAAGAGACCCAGTACTTC. Translation: CASSDSLQETQYF.

This sequence joins TRBV5-1 and TRBJ2-3; 10 bases line up with TRBD2. With 6 bases clipped from V and 4 bases from J, the junction kept 5 bases outside the gene matches. The CDR3 contains 14 residues. Germline V gives CDR1 SGHRS, CDR2 YFSETQ. CDR3 loop: CASNEGLASDTQYF. CDR3 nucleotides: TGCGCCAGCAACGAGGGACTAGCGTCAGATACGCAGTATTTT.

The chain carries TRBV6-2 or TRBV6-3 and TRBJ2-7; tentative D call: TRBD1 (6 bases). Trimming pared 4 bases from V and 3 bases from J, leaving 10 bases between. CDR3 length: 13 amino acids. Per the germline V gene, CDR1 is MNHEY and CDR2 is SVGEGT. CDR3 DNA sequence: TGTGCCAGCAGTTCCGGCAGGGGCTACGAGCAGTACTTC. This translates into CASSSGRGYEQYF.

The chain links TRBV4-3 to TRBJ2-5, with no clear D. Germline V lookup: CDR1 LGHNA, CDR2 YSLEER. Trimming took 0 bases from V and 5 from J, leaving 13 bases between them. The CDR3 totals 15 residues. CDR3 residues: CASSQDSVGRETQYF. In nucleotides, the CDR3 is TGCGCCAGCAGCCAAGATTCAGTGGGCCGGGAGACCCAGTACTTC.

The gene calls are TRBV28 and TRBJ2-5, with D possibly matching TRBD2 (5 bases). Per the germline V gene, CDR1 is MDHEN and CDR2 is SYDVKM. V lost 3 bases to trimming and J lost 3 bases, with 11 bases between them. CDR3 length: 14 amino acids. This CDR3 is CASSFRFSEETQYF. The DNA for the CDR3 is TGTGCCAGCAGTTTCCGGTTTAGCGAAGAGACCCAGTACTTC.

V and J are TRBV29-1 and TRBJ1-1, with D possibly being TRBD1 (6 bases). CDR3 size: 11 residues. Per germline, CDR1 SQVTM and CDR2 ANQGSEA. The germline V and J ends were trimmed by 6 bases and 5 bases, with 10 bases remaining between them. The CDR3 protein is CSVVDSTEAFF. Here the CDR3 DNA reads TGCAGCGTGGTGGACAGTACTGAAGCTTTCTTT.

This chain uses TRBV3-1 (or the pseudogene TRBV3-2) with TRBJ2-1; 9 positions match TRBD1. Germline CDR1 reads LGHDT; CDR2 reads YNNKEL (reference sequence). The CDR3 runs 13 residues. The junction had 4 bases not matched to a gene; V was cut back by 6 bases and J by 7 bases. The CDR3 bases are TGTGCCAGCAGAGGGACAGGGTCGAATGAGCAGTTCTTC. Translation: CASRGTGSNEQFF.

The V and J genes are TRBV3-1 (or the pseudogene TRBV3-2) and TRBJ2-1, with D perhaps TRBD2 (5 bases). Per germline, CDR1 LGHDT and CDR2 YNNKEL (reference sequence). CDR3 length equals 14 residues. The V end was cut by 0 bases, the J end by 7 bases, with 10 bases between. CDR3 DNA sequence: TGTGCCAGCAGCCAAGATAGTAGACTAAATGAGCAGTTCTTC. Its protein product is CASSQDSRLNEQFF.

The chain carries TRBV12-5 and TRBJ1-1, with D uncertain. Germline CDR1 is LGHNT and CDR2 is FRNRAP. The CDR3 length is 13 residues. V was trimmed by 3 bases and J by 5 bases, leaving 10 bases between them. The CDR3 DNA is TGTGCTAGTGGTTTAGAACCTAGGACTGAAGCTTTCTTT. Its translation: CASGLEPRTEAFF.

This chain connects TRBV11-2 to TRBJ2-1; TRBD1 aligns across 10 bases. CDR1 and CDR2 (germline): SGHAT, FQNNGV. This CDR3 has 20 residues. After removal of 0 bases from V and 7 bases from J, the junction contained 18 bases not matched to a gene. The CDR3 sequence is CASSLEFATGGWRDGNEQFF. The DNA for the CDR3 is TGTGCCAGCAGCTTAGAGTTCGCGACAGGGGGCTGGCGGGATGGTAATGAGCAGTTCTTC.

The chain links TRBV25-1 to TRBJ1-2, with 7 bases that match TRBD1. The junction had 4 bases not matched to a gene; V was cut back by 4 bases and J by 8 bases. Germline lookup yields CDR1 MGHDK and CDR2 SYGVNS. The CDR3 runs to 12 residues. The CDR3 sequence is CASSVSGGGYTF. CDR3 DNA: TGTGCCAGCAGTGTTTCAGGGGGAGGCTACACCTTC.

This clone was recorded once. The chain is built from TRBV4-2 and TRBJ1-1; D is unclear. The CDR3 runs to 11 residues. The ends were cut back, 4 bases at V and 8 bases at J, with 8 bases in the middle. CDR1 is LGHNA, CDR2 YNFKEQ, per germline. Here the CDR3 DNA reads TGTGCCAGCAGCCGAGGATTCGAAGCTTTCTTT. Protein product: CASSRGFEAFF.

The chain joins TRBV3-1 (or the pseudogene TRBV3-2) to TRBJ1-1; TRBD1 aligns across 7 bases. Trimming took 6 bases from V and 5 from J; bases not matched to a gene: 12. CDR1 and CDR2 from the germline V gene are LGHDT and YNNKEL (reference sequence). CDR3 length: 15 amino acids. As DNA, the CDR3 is TGTGCCAGCAGAAGGGGGCACAGAACGGGGACTGAAGCTTTCTTT. Its protein is CASRRGHRTGTEAFF.

This chain joins TRBV11-1 and TRBJ2-5; D remains ambiguous. Per germline, CDR1 SGHAT and CDR2 FQDESV (reference sequence). CDR3 size: 10 residues. Trimming took 8 bases from V and 4 from J, leaving 5 bases between them. CDR3 sequence reads: CASRGETQYF. The CDR3 DNA is TGTGCCAGCCGCGGAGAGACCCAGTACTTC.

The chain is built from TRBV14 and TRBJ1-6; D is unclear. Per the germline V gene, CDR1 is SGHDN and CDR2 is FVKESK. V lost 4 bases and J lost 5, with 15 bases in between. The CDR3 spans 16 residues. The CDR3 nucleotides are TGTGCCAGCAGCCGCGACCCGGGGATTAATAATTCACCCCTCCACTTT. Amino acids: CASSRDPGINNSPLHF.

The chain employs TRBV27 and TRBJ1-4; TRBD1 agrees at 8 bases. The germline V gene has CDR1 MNHEY and CDR2 SMNVEV (reference sequence). V was clipped by 4 bases and J by 8 bases; unmatched bases: 12. CDR3 length: 16 residues. CDR3 sequence: CASSSSLTGAREKLFF. CDR3 bases: TGTGCCAGCAGTTCGTCGTTGACAGGGGCGAGGGAAAAACTGTTTTTT.

This chain uses TRBV3-1 (or the pseudogene TRBV3-2) with TRBJ2-3; a possible D gene is TRBD2 (6 bases). The length of the CDR3 is 16 residues. Per the germline V gene, CDR1 is LGHDT and CDR2 is YNNKEL (reference sequence). Trimming took off 8 bases at V and 1 base at J, with 19 bases between the two ends. CDR3 sequence reads: CASDRGGGAGTDTQYF. The CDR3 DNA reads TGTGCCAGCGACCGAGGTGGAGGGGCAGGCACAGATACGCAGTATTTT.

The J gene is TRBJ1-4, the V gene TRBV5-5, with TRBD1 identical over 8 bases. The germline V gene encodes CDR1 SGHKS and CDR2 YYEKEE (reference sequence). Trimming took 4 bases from V and 7 from J; bases not matched to a gene: 3. CDR3 size: 13 residues. The CDR3 nucleotides are TGTGCCAGCAGCCCGACAGGGGTTGAAAAACTGTTTTTT. As protein: CASSPTGVEKLFF.

V and J are TRBV27 and TRBJ1-1; TRBD1 agrees at 7 bases. Germline V gives CDR1 MNHEY, CDR2 SMNVEV (reference sequence). The CDR3 loop spans 17 amino acids. With V trimmed by 2 bases and J by 6 bases, 15 bases remained unmatched. The CDR3 DNA sequence: TGTGCCAGCAGTTTAAGTGGGGGACAGCCCCTCAGGGCTGAAGCTTTCTTT. This gives the protein CASSLSGGQPLRAEAFF.

Only one count was recorded for this clone. Relative to the germline gene, one junction end is altered; a read error may explain this. The gene calls are TRBV27 and TRBJ2-3, with 8 bases aligning to TRBD2. Germline V gene sequence: CDR1 MNHEY, CDR2 SMNVEV (reference sequence). The CDR3 is 17 residues long. CDR3 in amino acids: CASSLSRGVWATDTQYF. DNA for the CDR3: TGTGCCAGCAGTCTATCGCGGGGGGTATGGGCCACAGATACGCAGTATTTT.

This rearrangement joins TRBV2 to TRBJ2-1, with 7 bases aligning to TRBD1. The CDR3 totals 13 residues. V dropped 6 bases and J dropped 5; count of bases not matched to a gene: 4. CDR1 is SNHLY and CDR2 is FYNNEI in the germline V gene. CDR3 nucleotide sequence: TGTGCCAGCAGCGGACAGGTCGACAATGAGCAGTTCTTC. This codes for CASSGQVDNEQFF. The complete variable domain, with remaining parts taken from reference TRBV2 and TRBJ2-1, reads EPEVTQTPSHQVTQMGQEVILRCVPISNHLYFYWYRQILGQKVEFLVSFYNNEISEKSEIFDDQFSVERPDGSNFTLKIRSTKLEDSAMYFCASSGQVDNEQFFGPGTRLTVL.

The rearrangement uses TRBV30 and TRBJ2-5; 10 nucleotides agree with TRBD2. CDR3 length: 17 residues. Germline-derived CDR1 and CDR2 are GTSNPN and SVGIG (reference sequence). V shed 3 bases and J 5 bases; nucleotides not matched to a gene: 15. The CDR3 DNA reads as TGTGCCTGGAGCTATCCTAGCGGGAGTTTTCTTAGGGAGACCCAGTACTTC. It translates to CAWSYPSGSFLRETQYF. Variable domain in full (rest from reference TRBV30 and TRBJ2-5): SQTIHQWPATLVQPVGSPLSLECTVEGTSNPNLYWYRQAAGRGLQLLFYSVGIGQISSEVPQNLSASRPQDRQFILSSKKLLLSDSGFYLCAWSYPSGSFLRETQYFGPGTRLLVL.

CDR3 in amino acids: CASSPGLAGGYEQYF. CDR3 nucleotides: TGTGCCAGCAGCCCGGGACTAGCGGGAGGGTATGAGCAGTACTTC. This sequence joins TRBV5-4 and TRBJ2-7; TRBD2 matches 16 bases. CDR3 length equals 15 residues. Germline V gene lookup returns CDR1 SGHNT and CDR2 YYREEE (reference sequence). J gave up 7 bases and V 4 bases, and 5 bases lay outside the gene matches.

The gene calls are TRBV18 and TRBJ2-7; no firm D call. From germline, CDR1 is KGHSH and CDR2 LQKENI. V lost 3 bases and J lost 3, with 6 bases in between. This CDR3 has 12 amino acids. The chain's CDR3 is CASSPEHYEQYF. DNA of the CDR3: TGTGCCAGCTCACCTGAGCACTACGAGCAGTACTTC.

This sequence joins TRBV9 and TRBJ2-1, with 7 bases that match TRBD1. The germline CDR1 and CDR2 sequences are SGDLS and YYNGEE. CDR3 length: 12 amino acids. Trimming removed 4 bases from V and 9 bases from J; junction bases left unmatched: 4. The CDR3 loop is CASSPEGAEQFF. DNA for the CDR3: TGTGCCAGCAGCCCTGAGGGGGCTGAGCAGTTCTTC.

The chain links TRBV2 to TRBJ2-7; 9 nucleotides align to TRBD1. V gave up 4 bases and J gave up 7 bases; unmatched junction bases: 8. Germline V gene sequence: CDR1 SNHLY, CDR2 FYNNEI. This CDR3 comprises 14 residues. CDR3 loop: CASSGGQGAREQYF. CDR3 in DNA: TGTGCCAGCAGTGGGGGACAGGGAGCTAGGGAGCAGTACTTC.

V gene TRBV4-1 combines with J gene TRBJ2-5; D is possibly TRBD1 (5 bases). V dropped 4 bases and J dropped 2 bases, with 17 bases sitting between them. The CDR3 loop spans 16 amino acids. Germline V lookup: CDR1 MGHRA, CDR2 YSYEKL. The chain's CDR3 is CASSLGPRQPQETQYF. CDR3 DNA sequence: TGCGCCAGCAGCCTTGGCCCTCGACAGCCACAAGAGACCCAGTACTTC.

The chain is built from TRBV7-9 and TRBJ1-2, with D perhaps TRBD1 (5 bases). Germline V CDR1 and CDR2: SEHNR, FQNEAQ (reference sequence). The V end was cut by 5 bases, the J end by 4 bases, with 17 bases between. This CDR3 contains 15 residues. The CDR3 sequence is CASSPYGGAGYGYTF. The CDR3 DNA follows: TGTGCCAGCAGCCCGTACGGGGGTGCCGGCTATGGCTACACCTTC.

V gene TRBV11-2 combines with J gene TRBJ1-1; TRBD1 agrees at 8 bases. The CDR3 is made up of 13 amino acids. Germline V gives CDR1 SGHAT, CDR2 FQNNGV. The trim removed 4 bases at V and 10 bases at J, leaving 8 bases unmatched. CDR3 sequence (DNA): TGTGCCAGCAGCTATCAGACAGGGGCGGGAGCTTTCTTT. Protein product: CASSYQTGAGAFF.

V and J are TRBV5-3 and TRBJ2-7, with 9 bases that match TRBD1. TRBV5-3 is noted as an ORF with a role that remains uncertain. Germline trimming cut 4 bases from V and 3 bases from J; bases unmatched to any gene: 8. CDR3 size: 15 residues. CDR3 amino acids: CARSLEGTGYYEQYF. Written as DNA, the CDR3 is TGTGCCAGAAGCCTGGAGGGGACAGGGTACTACGAGCAGTACTTC.

The chain recombines TRBV20-1 with TRBJ2-1, with D tentatively TRBD1 (6 bases). V lost 3 bases to trimming and J lost 5 bases, with 14 bases between them. The CDR3 length is 14 residues. From germline, CDR1 is DFQATT and CDR2 SNEGSKA (reference sequence). In DNA form, the CDR3 reads TGCAGTGCTAGTTCCCCGGCAGGGGACAATGAGCAGTTCTTC. This translates into CSASSPAGDNEQFF.

In regard to this clone: One end of the junction varies from germline; a read error may be responsible. This chain uses TRBV7-7 with TRBJ2-1; the D is unclear. This CDR3 comprises 13 residues. Germline assignment: CDR1 SSHAT and CDR2 FNYEAQ (reference sequence). The CDR3 DNA reads TGTGCTAGCAGCTCCTCTTTCCGGGATGAGCAGTTCTTC. Encoded protein: CASSSSFRDEQFF.